Below, 22 T cell receptor beta chains from the same sample are listed, as sequenced in a study of T cell responses to AZD1222 COVID-19 vaccine. TCRdb's copy holds only in-frame clones and misses some; the assay was immunoSEQ multiplex PCR. The sample lists roughly 70,000 clones; 75% to 95% were seen once. The sample in question was peripheral blood, obtained 28 days after the second dose of the MenACWY control vaccine. The receptor set was obtained from an adult who received the MenACWY meningococcal vaccine as a control.

The rearrangement uses TRBV27 and TRBJ2-1; the D call may be TRBD1 or TRBD2 (5 bases each). Between the trimmed V and J ends, which lost 5 bases and 6 bases, there was a span of 17 bases. Germline V gene data show CDR1 as MNHEY and CDR2 as SMNVEV (reference sequence). The CDR3 has 15 amino acids. CDR3 coding DNA: TGTGCCAGCAGTCACGGGACCCCGGATTTCAATGAGCAGTTCTTC. Translation gives CASSHGTPDFNEQFF.

The gene calls are TRBV4-3 and TRBJ1-5; D unresolved. V shed 1 base and J shed 4 bases, with 8 bases lying between them. CDR3 length: 14 amino acids. Germline CDR1 reads LGHNA; CDR2 reads YSLEER. The CDR3 coding sequence is TGCGCCAGCAGCCAAGCGGGAGTAAATCAGCCCCAGCATTTT. This codes for CASSQAGVNQPQHF.

The CDR3 coding sequence is TGTGCCAGCTCAAACGGACTGAGGAACACTGAAGCTTTCTTT. It codes for CASSNGLRNTEAFF. The rearrangement joins TRBV18 to TRBJ1-1, with no clear D. From germline, CDR1 is KGHSH and CDR2 LQKENI. V lost 5 bases to trimming and J lost 1 base, with 11 bases between them. The CDR3 spans 14 residues.

J is TRBJ1-6 and V is TRBV2; the D gene is possibly TRBD1 (6 bases). The CDR3 runs 15 residues. V gave up 8 bases and J gave up 7 bases, with 18 bases separating them. The germline V gene encodes CDR1 SNHLY and CDR2 FYNNEI. CDR3 sequence reads: CASPGAAGENSPLHF. The CDR3 bases are TGTGCCAGCCCAGGGGCTGCAGGGGAAAATTCACCCCTCCACTTT.

The V gene is TRBV24-1, the J gene TRBJ2-5, with D tentatively TRBD1 (5 bases). V was cut by 3 bases and J by 2 bases, with 15 bases left in between. CDR1 and CDR2 (germline): KGHDR, SFDVKD. The CDR3 extends over 16 amino acids. The CDR3 reads CATSDPRVGMQETQYF. As DNA, the CDR3 is TGTGCCACCAGTGATCCCAGGGTAGGGATGCAAGAGACCCAGTACTTC.

The chain is built from TRBV15 and TRBJ1-5; D may be TRBD1 (5 bases). The CDR3 consists of 17 residues. CDR1 LNHNV and CDR2 YYDKDF come from the germline V gene (reference sequence). V lost 5 bases, J lost 0 bases, and 17 bases lay in between. Here the CDR3 reads CATSRQDRGYSNQPQHF. As DNA, the CDR3 is TGTGCCACCAGCCGACAAGACAGAGGTTATAGCAATCAGCCCCAGCATTTT.

This clone appeared a single time. The chain combines TRBV28 with TRBJ2-7, with 9 bases aligning to TRBD1. Germline V gene sequence: CDR1 MDHEN, CDR2 SYDVKM. V was pared by 2 bases and J by 2 bases, with 10 bases of the junction left unmatched. This CDR3 comprises 17 residues. The CDR3 is CASSLGGQGMYPYEQYF. CDR3 nucleotide sequence: TGTGCCAGCAGTTTAGGGGGACAGGGAATGTATCCCTACGAGCAGTACTTC.

The rearrangement uses TRBV19 and TRBJ2-1; a possible D gene is TRBD2 (5 bases). Germline CDR1 is LNHDA and CDR2 is SQIVND (reference sequence). V was trimmed by 2 bases and J by 3 bases, leaving 20 bases between them. This CDR3 has 18 residues. CDR3 DNA sequence: TGTGCCAGTAGTATAAACCCACCGGCTAGCAGCTTCTACAATGAGCAGTTCTTC. Its protein product is CASSINPPASSFYNEQFF.

CDR3 DNA sequence: TGTGCCAGCCTCCCCCCGGGGGCAAGGAGCAATCAGCCCCAGCATTTT. This gives the protein CASLPPGARSNQPQHF. The V call is TRBV6-6, the J call TRBJ1-5, with D tentatively TRBD1 (6 bases). Per the germline V gene, CDR1 is MNHNY and CDR2 is SVGAGI (reference sequence). The CDR3 consists of 16 residues. V lost 8 bases, J lost 1 base, and 18 bases lay in between.

The rearrangement uses TRBV6-4 and TRBJ2-7; either TRBD1 or TRBD2 may supply D (5 bases each). The CDR3 consists of 14 residues. Per germline, CDR1 MRHNA and CDR2 SNTAGT. V gave up 0 bases and J gave up 5 bases, with 11 bases separating them. CDR3 in DNA: TGTGCCAGCAGTGACTCATCGGGGCCCCACGAGCAGTACTTC. Encoded protein: CASSDSSGPHEQYF.

In DNA, the CDR3 is TGTGCCAGCAGCGGTAGAGCGGGAGGGCCGCGCACCGGGGAGCTGTTTTTT. Translated, it gives CASSGRAGGPRTGELFF. V is TRBV3-1 (or the pseudogene TRBV3-2) and J is TRBJ2-2; TRBD2 agrees at 10 bases. V lost 5 bases and J lost 4; bases outside the gene matches: 10. Per the germline V gene, CDR1 is LGHDT and CDR2 is YNNKEL (reference sequence). This CDR3 has 17 amino acids.

V and J are TRBV5-6 and TRBJ1-1; TRBD1 matches at 7 bases. The J segment lost 3 bases and the V segment lost 6 bases, leaving 20 bases of the junction unmatched. Germline V gene lookup returns CDR1 SGHDT and CDR2 YYEEEE. CDR3 size: 18 residues. As DNA, the CDR3 is TGTGCCAGCACCAACTTCAGGGGGGAGCGGCTGTACTACACTGAAGCTTTCTTT. This translates into CASTNFRGERLYYTEAFF.

This sequence joins TRBV6-2 or TRBV6-3 and TRBJ1-1, with 8 bases fitting TRBD1. Germline trimming cut 0 bases from V and 4 bases from J; bases unmatched to any gene: 10. This CDR3 has 17 amino acids. Germline V gene sequence: CDR1 MNHEY, CDR2 SVGEGT. As DNA, the CDR3 is TGTGCCAGCAGTTACTCCCTGACCGGACAGGGCGGCACTGAAGCTTTCTTT. Translated, it gives CASSYSLTGQGGTEAFF.

The V call is TRBV7-9, the J call TRBJ2-7; no definite D call. The ends were cut back, 3 bases at V and 2 bases at J, with 8 bases in the middle. This CDR3 is built from 13 residues. Germline loops: CDR1 SEHNR, CDR2 FQNEAQ (reference sequence). This chain's CDR3 is CASSLAVTYEQYF. CDR3 DNA sequence: TGTGCCAGCAGCTTGGCCGTCACCTACGAGCAGTACTTC.

The rearrangement links TRBV3-1 (or the pseudogene TRBV3-2) to TRBJ2-5, with D maybe TRBD2 (6 bases). Germline V lookup: CDR1 LGHDT, CDR2 YNNKEL (reference sequence). CDR3 length: 15 amino acids. The V end lost 4 bases, the J end lost 2 bases, and 14 bases lay between the germline ends. CDR3 amino acids: CASSRSSGSQETQYF. For the CDR3, the DNA is TGTGCCAGCAGCCGGAGTAGCGGAAGTCAAGAGACCCAGTACTTC.

This clone showed up just once. The rearrangement joins TRBV5-1 to TRBJ2-5, with D possibly matching TRBD1 (5 bases). CDR1 and CDR2 (germline): SGHRS, YFSETQ. Trimming took off 2 bases at V and 5 bases at J, with 13 bases between the two ends. This CDR3 spans 14 amino acids. In nucleotides, the CDR3 is TGCGCCAGCAGCTTCCCCCAGGGCTCGGAGACCCAGTACTTC. Residues: CASSFPQGSETQYF.

The V and J genes are TRBV5-4 and TRBJ1-1; 7 nucleotides line up with TRBD1. This CDR3 contains 15 residues. V lost 3 bases to trimming and J lost 2 bases; unmatched junction nucleotides: 7. CDR1 and CDR2 from the germline V gene are SGHNT and YYREEE (reference sequence). CDR3 bases: TGTGCCAGCAGCTCAATGGGGACAGACAACACTGAAGCTTTCTTT. It is translated as CASSSMGTDNTEAFF. Filled out from reference TRBV5-4 and TRBJ1-1, the complete variable domain reads ETGVTQSPTHLIKTRGQQVTLRCSSQSGHNTVSWYQQALGQGPQFIFQYYREEENGRGNFPPRFSGLQFPNYSSELNVNALELDDSALYLCASSSMGTDNTEAFFGQGTRLTVV.

J is TRBJ2-1 and V is TRBV7-8; D possibly corresponds to TRBD2 (5 bases). The germline gives CDR1 SGHVS, CDR2 FQNEAQ. V lost 5 bases and J 4 bases, leaving 9 bases between the germline ends. The CDR3 covers 13 residues. CDR3 loop: CASSPRLYNEQFF. The CDR3 DNA sequence: TGTGCCAGCAGCCCGCGACTATACAATGAGCAGTTCTTC.

The rearrangement links TRBV6-2 or TRBV6-3 to TRBJ2-1; the D gene could be TRBD1 or TRBD2 (6 bases each). This CDR3 comprises 15 residues. Trimming left V 5 bases short and J 2 bases short, with 13 bases between. Germline CDR1 and CDR2: MNHEY and SVGEGT. CDR3 sequence (DNA): TGTGCCAGCAGTCCGAAGGGGGGAGCCTACAATGAGCAGTTCTTC. Encoded protein: CASSPKGGAYNEQFF.

The rearrangement joins TRBV11-2 to TRBJ2-3, with 7 nucleotides matching TRBD1. The V segment lost 4 bases and the J segment 0 bases; nucleotides outside the gene matches: 7. CDR3 size: 16 residues. Germline values: CDR1 SGHAT, CDR2 FQNNGV. CDR3 residues: CASSWTAGGSTDTQYF. CDR3 in DNA: TGTGCCAGCAGCTGGACCGCAGGGGGAAGCACAGATACGCAGTATTTT.

This rearrangement joins TRBV12-3 or TRBV12-4 to TRBJ1-4; a possible D gene is TRBD1 (5 bases). V was shortened by 8 bases and J by 3 bases, with 10 bases between the two germline ends. The CDR3 length is 13 residues. CDR3 nucleotides: TGTGCCAGCGGGGGATTTGCTAATGAAAAACTGTTTTTT. Translating it yields CASGGFANEKLFF.

This rearrangement joins TRBV10-3 to TRBJ1-2; 9 nucleotides agree with TRBD1. The CDR3 is 15 amino acids. Germline V gene data show CDR1 as ENHRY and CDR2 as SYGVKD. The V segment lost 6 bases and the J segment 7 bases; nucleotides outside the gene matches: 12. This chain's CDR3 is CAISPPGDRVGGYTF. CDR3 nucleotide sequence: TGTGCCATCAGCCCGCCTGGGGACAGGGTCGGTGGCTACACCTTC.